The 26 T cell receptor beta chains listed next were all sequenced from one sample in a study of OX40 agonist ivuxolimab in advanced cancers. Generated by immunoSEQ multiplex PCR, the TCRdb table keeps only in-frame clones and is missing some. The table includes some 18,000 clones, around 84% detected once. The material sequenced was CD4+ or CD8+ T cells sorted from blood, taken in a trial of the OX40 agonist ivuxolimab. The receptors stem from an adult with an advanced solid tumor such as melanoma, head and neck, liver or kidney cancer.

The chain uses TRBV9 and TRBJ2-1; either TRBD1 or TRBD2 may fit D (5 bases each). This CDR3 comprises 13 residues. V was pared by 0 bases and J by 8 bases, with 9 bases between. CDR1 and CDR2 from the germline V gene are SGDLS and YYNGEE. CDR3 nucleotides: TGTGCCAGCAGCGTAGGTAGGGGAGATGAGCAGTTCTTC. Protein: CASSVGRGDEQFF.

This clone was detected a few times. This CDR3 reads CASSTPSGGASGETQYF. The CDR3 region has the DNA TGTGCCAGCAGTACCCCTAGCGGGGGGGCCTCAGGGGAGACCCAGTACTTC. The V and J genes are TRBV28 and TRBJ2-5; TRBD2 aligns across 12 bases. The J segment lost 5 bases and the V segment lost 5 bases, leaving 12 bases of the junction unmatched. Looked up from germline, CDR1 is MDHEN and CDR2 is SYDVKM. The CDR3 spans 17 residues.

V usage is TRBV11-2 and J usage is TRBJ1-5, with 7 bases fitting TRBD1. Per the germline V gene, CDR1 is SGHAT and CDR2 is FQNNGV. V was pared by 5 bases and J by 3 bases, with 13 bases of the junction left unmatched. The CDR3 loop spans 17 amino acids. In DNA form, the CDR3 reads TGTGCCAGCAGCAAACTACAGGGGAGGTTAGACAATCAGCCCCAGCATTTT. It is translated as CASSKLQGRLDNQPQHF.

The chain combines TRBV19 with TRBJ2-2, with 7 bases lining up with TRBD1. The CDR3 is made up of 15 amino acids. With 3 bases clipped from V and 3 bases from J, the junction kept 4 bases outside the gene matches. CDR1 and CDR2 (germline): LNHDA, SQIVND (reference sequence). The CDR3 nucleotides are TGTGCCAGTAGTATCAGACAGGGTGACACCGGGGAGCTGTTTTTT. Translating it yields CASSIRQGDTGELFF.

This chain uses TRBV2 with TRBJ2-1; 16 bases are a match to TRBD2. V was pared by 0 bases and J by 13 bases, with 6 bases of the junction left unmatched. This CDR3 has 16 residues. The V gene's germline CDR1 is SNHLY and CDR2 FYNNEI. CDR3 loop: CASSEAPGLAGGKQFF. The CDR3 DNA follows: TGTGCCAGCAGTGAAGCGCCGGGACTAGCGGGAGGGAAACAGTTCTTC. Using reference TRBV2 and TRBJ2-1 for the parts outside the CDR3, the full variable domain is EPEVTQTPSHQVTQMGQEVILRCVPISNHLYFYWYRQILGQKVEFLVSFYNNEISEKSEIFDDQFSVERPDGSNFTLKIRSTKLEDSAMYFCASSEAPGLAGGKQFFGPGTRLTVL.

CDR3 loop: CASRLDLGKETQYF. The CDR3 coding sequence is TGTGCAAGTCGCTTAGATTTGGGGAAAGAGACCCAGTACTTC. The chain has TRBV12-2 and TRBJ2-5. TRBV12-2 is labeled a pseudogene. The CDR3 spans 14 residues.

The genes are TRBV11-2 and TRBJ2-7; D remains unclear. The CDR3 has 13 residues. Trimming pared 1 base from V and 9 bases from J, leaving 13 bases between. Looked up from germline, CDR1 is SGHAT and CDR2 is FQNNGV. CDR3 nucleotide sequence: TGTGCCAGCAGCTTAGTTGGGCAAAACGGGCAGTACTTC. Translated, it gives CASSLVGQNGQYF. Combining the CDR3 with reference TRBV11-2 and TRBJ2-7 gives the whole variable domain EAGVAQSPRYKIIEKRQSVAFWCNPISGHATLYWYQQILGQGPKLLIQFQNNGVVDDSQLPKDRFSAERLKGVDSTLKIQPAKLEDSAVYLCASSLVGQNGQYFGPGTRLTVT.

The chain combines TRBV2 with TRBJ2-1; 7 bases fit TRBD1. Germline CDR1 and CDR2: SNHLY and FYNNEI. Trimming removed 9 bases from V and 4 bases from J; junction bases left unmatched: 9. This CDR3 has 14 residues. In DNA, the CDR3 is TGTGCCAGTCAGGGGGAATCGGAGTACAATGAGCAGTTCTTC. Its protein is CASQGESEYNEQFF.

For the CDR3, the DNA is TGTGCCAGCAGTTGGTTCTCTAGACAGGGCTACGAGCAGTACTTC. Residues: CASSWFSRQGYEQYF. The chain carries TRBV28 and TRBJ2-7, with TRBD1 identical over 7 bases. In germline, CDR1 is MDHEN, CDR2 SYDVKM. The CDR3 contains 15 residues. V trimming: 4 bases; J trimming: 3 bases; junction bases outside the gene matches: 9.

The chain is built from TRBV2 and TRBJ1-3; D gene ambiguous. From germline, CDR1 is SNHLY and CDR2 FYNNEI. The CDR3 runs to 12 residues. The ends were cut back, 6 bases at V and 4 bases at J, with 7 bases in the middle. The CDR3 loop reads CASRVEGNTIYF. Written as DNA, the CDR3 is TGTGCCAGCAGAGTAGAGGGAAACACCATATATTTT.

The V gene is TRBV11-2, the J gene TRBJ2-1; 10 bases match TRBD1. The CDR3 runs to 15 residues. Germline V CDR1 and CDR2: SGHAT, FQNNGV. Unmatched junction bases numbered 6, after V lost 3 bases and J lost 7 bases. CDR3 nucleotides: TGTGCCAGCAGCTTTCCCGGGACAGGGGTGAATGAGCAGTTCTTC. This gives the protein CASSFPGTGVNEQFF.

The chain combines TRBV15 with TRBJ2-7; 9 bases align to TRBD1. CDR1 is LNHNV and CDR2 is YYDKDF in the germline V gene (reference sequence). This CDR3 spans 16 amino acids. V was clipped by 0 bases and J by 5 bases; unmatched bases: 8. CDR3 DNA sequence: TGTGCCACCAGCAGAGAGGGGGGGACAGGGCCGGACGAGCAGTACTTC. Translated, it gives CATSREGGTGPDEQYF.

The V and J genes are TRBV6-1 and TRBJ1-5; D not certain. Germline assignment: CDR1 MNHNS and CDR2 SASEGT. V was clipped by 7 bases and J by 4 bases, with 14 bases between them. This CDR3 has 14 residues. The CDR3 coding sequence is TGTGCCAGCACGACGGGAGAGTGGAATCAGCCCCAGCATTTT. Its translation: CASTTGEWNQPQHF.

This clone was observed a single time. V and J are TRBV28 and TRBJ1-2; D is perhaps TRBD1 (5 bases). CDR1 MDHEN and CDR2 SYDVKM come from the germline V gene. The CDR3 totals 15 residues. Trimming stripped 2 bases from V and 4 bases from J, with 14 bases between. CDR3 loop: CASSLVGRQGYGYTF. DNA for the CDR3: TGTGCCAGCAGTTTAGTGGGGCGTCAAGGCTATGGCTACACCTTC.

The chain employs TRBV27 and TRBJ2-3; no definite D call. V dropped 3 bases and J dropped 0 bases, with 4 bases sitting between them. Per germline, CDR1 MNHEY and CDR2 SMNVEV (reference sequence). The CDR3 totals 13 residues. The DNA for the CDR3 is TGTGCCAGCAGTTTTCGTAGCACAGATACGCAGTATTTT. It yields the protein CASSFRSTDTQYF.

This sequence joins TRBV6-5 and TRBJ1-1, with D maybe TRBD1 (5 bases). The CDR3 sequence is 13 residues long. Germline CDR1 is MNHEY and CDR2 is SVGAGI. Between the trimmed V and J ends, which lost 4 bases and 4 bases, there was a span of 10 bases. The CDR3 here is CASSFPGRTEAFF. The CDR3 DNA reads TGTGCCAGCAGTTTTCCGGGACGCACTGAAGCTTTCTTT.

The V call is TRBV7-2, the J call TRBJ2-1; TRBD2 matches at 11 bases. The CDR3 runs 14 residues. V shed 6 bases, J shed 7 bases, and the junction held 5 bases outside the gene matches. Germline CDR1 and CDR2: SGHTA and FQGNSA. The CDR3 nucleotides read TGTGCCAGCAGTTCTCTAGCGGGAGGAAATGAGCAGTTCTTC. Its translation is CASSSLAGGNEQFF. Full variable domain (remainder filled in from reference TRBV7-2 and TRBJ2-1): GAGVSQSPSNKVTEKGKDVELRCDPISGHTALYWYRQSLGQGLEFLIYFQGNSAPDKSGLPSDRFSAERTGGSVSTLTIQRTQQEDSAVYLCASSSLAGGNEQFFGPGTRLTVL.

V is TRBV7-9 and J is TRBJ2-5; no clear D. The CDR3 length is 11 residues. Trimming cost V 5 bases and J 1 base, with 2 bases left between them. From germline, CDR1 is SEHNR and CDR2 FQNEAQ (reference sequence). The CDR3 DNA sequence: TGTGCCAGCAGCCGCCAAGAGACCCAGTACTTC. Translated: CASSRQETQYF.

The chain employs TRBV7-6 and TRBJ2-1; D uncertain. With 5 bases removed from V and 0 bases from J, the gap between germline ends came to 8 bases. The germline CDR1 and CDR2 sequences are SGHVS and FNYEAQ. CDR3 length equals 14 residues. CDR3 amino acids: CASSPKSSYNEQFF. CDR3 DNA: TGTGCCAGCAGCCCGAAGAGCTCCTACAATGAGCAGTTCTTC.

The chain uses TRBV5-1 and TRBJ1-1, with D maybe TRBD1 (5 bases). The length of the CDR3 is 14 residues. The V end was cut by 2 bases, the J end by 3 bases, with 11 bases between. Germline-derived CDR1 and CDR2 are SGHRS and YFSETQ. This CDR3 is CASSFNLGDTEAFF. CDR3 nucleotide sequence: TGCGCCAGCAGCTTCAACTTAGGGGACACTGAAGCTTTCTTT.

The chain is built from TRBV13 and TRBJ2-7; 10 bases map to TRBD1. CDR1 and CDR2 from the germline V gene are PRHDT and FYEKMQ (reference sequence). Unmatched junction bases numbered 3, after V lost 10 bases and J lost 3 bases. This CDR3 region has 12 residues. The CDR3 sequence: CATGQGVYEQYF. The CDR3 region has the DNA TGTGCCACCGGACAGGGGGTCTACGAGCAGTACTTC.

The chain is built from TRBV6-5 and TRBJ2-7; TRBD1 might be the D (6 bases). Trimming removed 6 bases from V and 0 bases from J, with 15 bases in between. CDR1 and CDR2 from the germline V gene are MNHEY and SVGAGI. The length of the CDR3 is 15 residues. The CDR3 reads CASRSNQGYSYEQYF. The CDR3 DNA sequence: TGTGCCAGCAGGTCTAATCAGGGGTACTCCTACGAGCAGTACTTC.

The chain joins TRBV30 to TRBJ2-5; D is uncertain. V was shortened by 1 base and J by 5 bases, with 11 bases between the two germline ends. Germline lookup yields CDR1 GTSNPN and CDR2 SVGIG (reference sequence). The CDR3 length is 13 residues. The CDR3 is CAWSGADRETQYF. DNA for the CDR3: TGTGCCTGGAGTGGGGCGGACCGGGAGACCCAGTACTTC.

The chain couples TRBV9 to TRBJ2-1, with D possibly being TRBD2 (7 bases). Germline-derived CDR1 and CDR2 are SGDLS and YYNGEE. V was trimmed by 0 bases and J by 2 bases, leaving 12 bases between them. CDR3 size: 16 residues. CDR3 sequence: CASSVAKGGPYNEQFF. The CDR3 bases are TGTGCCAGCAGCGTAGCAAAGGGGGGGCCCTACAATGAGCAGTTCTTC.

V and J are TRBV29-1 and TRBJ1-2, with D maybe TRBD1 (6 bases). Looked up from germline, CDR1 is SQVTM and CDR2 is ANQGSEA. V was trimmed by 6 bases and J by 1 base, leaving 18 bases between them. The CDR3 has 15 amino acids. CDR3: CSVANSRGSNYGYTF. For the CDR3, the DNA is TGCAGCGTAGCCAATAGCAGGGGAAGTAACTATGGCTACACCTTC.

The sample holds one count of this clone. At one of its ends the junction is not consistent with the germline gene, which may arise from a read error. This sample also contains other DNA sequences that code for the same CDR3. The chain combines TRBV7-2 with TRBJ2-1, with D possibly being TRBD2 (5 bases). The CDR3 contains 15 residues. Germline V gene lookup returns CDR1 SGHTA and CDR2 FQGNSA. In nucleotides, the CDR3 is TGTGCCAGCAGCTCGACGGGGAACTTCTACAATGAGCAATTCTTC. It translates to CASSSTGNFYNEQFF. The full variable domain, with the rest looked up from reference TRBV7-2 and TRBJ2-1, is GAGVSQSPSNKVTEKGKDVELRCDPISGHTALYWYRQSLGQGLEFLIYFQGNSAPDKSGLPSDRFSAERTGGSVSTLTIQRTQQEDSAVYLCASSSTGNFYNEQFFGPGTRLTVL.